Below are 13 T cell receptor beta chains sequenced from a single sample in a study of control samples from healthy donors and cancer patients. Here immunoSEQ multiplex PCR was the method, and the copy in TCRdb shows in-frame clones only, minus some. Altogether about 89,000 clones are present, approximately 86% being singletons, with the ten largest covering around a fifth. Sequenced sample: blood. These receptors all come from a man aged 25 to 40 in good health.

The CDR3 sequence is CASSLRDRPNTEAFF. CDR3 bases: TGTGCCAGCTCACTCAGGGACAGACCGAACACTGAAGCTTTCTTT. The chain recombines TRBV18 with TRBJ1-1; 7 nucleotides match TRBD1. Trimming took 4 bases from V and 1 from J; bases not matched to a gene: 6. Germline loops: CDR1 KGHSH, CDR2 LQKENI. The CDR3 has 15 residues.

The chain links TRBV11-2 to TRBJ2-1; 8 bases line up with TRBD1. Unmatched junction bases numbered 6, after V lost 3 bases and J lost 5 bases. Germline CDR1 is SGHAT and CDR2 is FQNNGV. The length of the CDR3 is 15 residues. The CDR3 spells CASSLGQVLNNEQFF. The CDR3 nucleotides are TGTGCCAGCAGCTTGGGACAGGTTTTAAACAATGAGCAGTTCTTC.

J is TRBJ2-2 and V is TRBV2; 7 nucleotides align to TRBD1. The CDR3 is 14 amino acids. After removal of 4 bases from V and 6 bases from J, the junction contained 5 bases not matched to a gene. Germline lookup yields CDR1 SNHLY and CDR2 FYNNEI. The CDR3 coding sequence is TGTGCCAGCAGTGGACAGGGTGGTGCCGGGGAGCTGTTTTTT. Its protein product is CASSGQGGAGELFF.

The chain uses TRBV5-1 and TRBJ2-5; TRBD2 aligns across 7 bases. J lost 1 base, V lost 4 bases, and 4 bases had no gene match. The CDR3 is 14 amino acids. Germline V gene data show CDR1 as SGHRS and CDR2 as YFSETQ. This CDR3 is CASSNSGAQETQYF. Here the CDR3 DNA reads TGCGCCAGCAGCAACAGCGGGGCCCAAGAGACCCAGTACTTC.

V and J are TRBV4-1 and TRBJ1-5; 7 bases align to TRBD1. The junction had 3 bases not matched to a gene; V was cut back by 0 bases and J by 4 bases. The CDR3 sequence is 15 residues long. Germline lookup yields CDR1 MGHRA and CDR2 YSYEKL. CDR3 nucleotides: TGCGCCAGCAGCCAAGATGGGACAGATAATCAGCCCCAGCATTTT. Amino acids: CASSQDGTDNQPQHF.

The chain is built from TRBV7-9 and TRBJ1-4; the D gene is possibly TRBD1 (6 bases). Germline-derived CDR1 and CDR2 are SEHNR and FQNEAQ (reference sequence). Trimming stripped 5 bases from V and 4 bases from J, with 14 bases between. CDR3 size: 15 residues. The CDR3 nucleotides read TGTGCCAGCAGCCCCGGGGGGGCGGGTAATGAAAAACTGTTTTTT. Translating it yields CASSPGGAGNEKLFF.

V usage is TRBV29-1 and J usage is TRBJ2-2; 8 bases match TRBD2. Germline V CDR1 and CDR2: SQVTM, ANQGSEA. The CDR3 contains 14 residues. The V gene end was trimmed by 4 bases and the J gene end by 4 bases; junction bases not matched to a gene: 5. CDR3: CSVGGGGSTGELFF. CDR3 bases: TGCAGCGTTGGGGGCGGGGGGAGCACCGGGGAGCTGTTTTTT.

The rearrangement links TRBV11-3 to TRBJ2-5, with D unclear. The CDR3 loop spans 14 amino acids. Germline values: CDR1 SGHNT, CDR2 YENEEA. Trimming took 6 bases from V and 1 from J, leaving 12 bases between them. The CDR3 reads CASSYDGPQETQYF. In nucleotides, the CDR3 is TGTGCCAGCAGTTACGACGGGCCCCAAGAGACCCAGTACTTC.

The rearrangement uses TRBV5-1 and TRBJ1-2; 10 bases align to TRBD1. The CDR3 extends over 18 amino acids. Trimming took 4 bases from V and 6 from J; bases not matched to a gene: 18. Germline V CDR1 and CDR2: SGHRS, YFSETQ. The CDR3, as DNA: TGCGCCAGCAGCACGGCGGTGGACAGGGGGTCCCACTACGATGGCTACACCTTC. It translates to CASSTAVDRGSHYDGYTF.

The CDR3 coding sequence is TGTGCCAGCAGCCTATACGGGGTGGCGGAGACGAACACCGGGGAGCTGTTTTTT. The encoded protein is CASSLYGVAETNTGELFF. The chain carries TRBV5-6 and TRBJ2-2, with D possibly being TRBD2 (5 bases). V was pared by 4 bases and J by 0 bases, with 19 bases between. CDR3 size: 18 residues. From germline, CDR1 is SGHDT and CDR2 YYEEEE.

The chain combines TRBV20-1 with TRBJ2-7; TRBD1 matches 7 bases. With 6 bases clipped from V and 3 bases from J, the junction kept 2 bases outside the gene matches. Germline lookup yields CDR1 DFQATT and CDR2 SNEGSKA (reference sequence). The CDR3 spans 11 residues. In nucleotides, the CDR3 is TGCAGTGCCGACAGGGACTACGAGCAGTACTTC. It specifies CSADRDYEQYF.

The rearrangement uses TRBV5-4 and TRBJ2-1; D gene ambiguous. The V end lost 4 bases, the J end lost 3 bases, and 11 bases lay between the germline ends. The CDR3 loop spans 14 amino acids. CDR1 is SGHNT, CDR2 YYREEE, per germline (reference sequence). DNA of the CDR3: TGTGCCAGCAGCCAAGGGTGGGTCTACAATGAGCAGTTCTTC. Translating gives CASSQGWVYNEQFF.

The gene calls are TRBV6-5 and TRBJ2-1; 14 bases fit TRBD2. V shed 7 bases and J 9 bases; nucleotides not matched to a gene: 8. Germline values: CDR1 MNHEY, CDR2 SVGAGI. This CDR3 contains 15 residues. For the CDR3, the DNA is TGTGCCAGCACTCCGACTAGCGGGGGGGCACGTGAGCAGTTCTTC. Translation gives CASTPTSGGAREQFF.